The 7 T cell receptor beta chains listed next were all sequenced from one sample in a study of cytomegalovirus exposure and HLA in healthy donors. With 60 Vbeta and 13 Jbeta primers, the PCR was carried out. This table comes from immunoSEQ multiplex PCR, and its TCRdb copy is limited to in-frame clones, with some not included. The sample includes 95,000 to 100,000 clones, 76% of them seen just once. Sequenced input: PBMCs. The receptor source for this set is a woman aged 60 to 75 in good health and CMV-seropositive.

The chain uses TRBV6-1 and TRBJ2-7; D gene unclear. From germline, CDR1 is MNHNS and CDR2 SASEGT. V lost 1 base and J 1 base, leaving 14 bases between the germline ends. CDR3 length equals 16 residues. This chain's CDR3 is CASSEVYSIQSYEQYF. The CDR3 nucleotides read TGTGCCAGCAGTGAAGTATACAGCATACAATCCTACGAGCAGTACTTC.

The chain carries TRBV6-5 and TRBJ2-1; 8 nucleotides match TRBD2. Germline V gives CDR1 MNHEY, CDR2 SVGAGI. With 4 bases clipped from V and 0 bases from J, the junction kept 5 bases outside the gene matches. This CDR3 has 16 residues. The CDR3: CASSSREATSYNEQFF. The CDR3 bases are TGTGCCAGCAGTTCGCGGGAGGCCACCTCCTACAATGAGCAGTTCTTC.

The chain joins TRBV28 to TRBJ1-1; perhaps TRBD1 as D (6 bases). The germline V gene has CDR1 MDHEN and CDR2 SYDVKM. The V gene lost 11 bases and the J gene lost 0 bases, with 22 bases spanning the gap. This CDR3 spans 16 amino acids. The CDR3: CAGKNKGDNMNTEAFF. In DNA, the CDR3 is TGTGCCGGCAAAAACAAGGGGGACAACATGAACACTGAAGCTTTCTTT.

This rearrangement joins TRBV28 to TRBJ1-1; tentatively, D is TRBD1 (5 bases). The CDR3 is 11 amino acids. Trimming pared 6 bases from V and 5 bases from J, leaving 7 bases between. CDR1 MDHEN and CDR2 SYDVKM come from the germline V gene. The CDR3 sequence: CASSGGTEAFF. The DNA of the CDR3 is TGTGCCAGCAGCGGGGGGACTGAAGCTTTCTTT.

The gene calls are TRBV30 and TRBJ2-1; tentatively, D is TRBD2 (6 bases). This CDR3 comprises 12 residues. CDR1 and CDR2 from the germline V gene are GTSNPN and SVGIG (reference sequence). The V end was cut by 2 bases, the J end by 12 bases, with 14 bases between. The DNA for the CDR3 is TGTGCCTGGAGTCCGGAGGGGCAGTTGCAGTTCTTC. Its translation: CAWSPEGQLQFF. Together with reference TRBV30 and TRBJ2-1, the CDR3 gives the full variable domain: SQTIHQWPATLVQPVGSPLSLECTVEGTSNPNLYWYRQAAGRGLQLLFYSVGIGQISSEVPQNLSASRPQDRQFILSSKKLLLSDSGFYLCAWSPEGQLQFFGPGTRLTVL.

This clone was counted only a few times. The junction shows a germline mismatch at one end, possibly a read error. V and J are TRBV11-3 and TRBJ2-7; TRBD2 matches at 8 bases. The CDR3 runs to 15 residues. Germline V lookup: CDR1 SGHNT, CDR2 YENEEA. CDR3 bases: TGTGCCAGCAGCCTAGAGAGCGGGAGTGGTGTCGAGCAGTACTTC. This sequence encodes CASSLESGSGVEQYF.

The CDR3 DNA reads TGTGCCAGCAGTGGGTTGACAGGAGCCTACGAGCAGTACTTC. As protein: CASSGLTGAYEQYF. This chain links TRBV2 with TRBJ2-7, with a tentative D call TRBD1 (6 bases). CDR3 length: 14 amino acids. CDR1 and CDR2 from the germline V gene are SNHLY and FYNNEI. V gave up 4 bases and J gave up 2 bases, with 12 bases separating them. The whole variable domain, remainder taken from reference TRBV2 and TRBJ2-7, is EPEVTQTPSHQVTQMGQEVILRCVPISNHLYFYWYRQILGQKVEFLVSFYNNEISEKSEIFDDQFSVERPDGSNFTLKIRSTKLEDSAMYFCASSGLTGAYEQYFGPGTRLTVT.